These 11 T cell receptor beta chains were all obtained from the same sample, sequenced in a study of T cell responses to AZD1222 COVID-19 vaccine. Only in-frame clones appear in the TCRdb table, and some are missing; sequencing was by immunoSEQ multiplex PCR. The table has around 92,000 clones, approximately 91% seen once; the top ten hold 22%. The sequencing here drew on peripheral blood, taken on day 0 of AZD1222 vaccination. The receptor set was obtained from an adult in good health.

This clone was detected only once. The CDR3 spells CASRGRGFYEGYTF. In DNA, the CDR3 is TGTGCCAGCAGGGGACGAGGATTCTATGAGGGCTACACCTTC. The genes are TRBV27 and TRBJ1-2; D perhaps matches TRBD1 (5 bases). Germline lookup yields CDR1 MNHEY and CDR2 SMNVEV (reference sequence). The germline V and J ends were trimmed by 6 bases and 8 bases, with 19 bases remaining between them. The CDR3 spans 14 residues.

V and J are TRBV5-1 and TRBJ2-1; D perhaps matches TRBD1 (5 bases). The CDR3 has 13 amino acids. Germline-derived CDR1 and CDR2 are SGHRS and YFSETQ. V was clipped by 6 bases and J by 6 bases, with 13 bases between them. CDR3 region: CASNAGAGNEQFF. As DNA, the CDR3 is TGCGCCAGCAATGCTGGGGCCGGCAATGAGCAGTTCTTC. The complete variable domain, with remaining parts taken from reference TRBV5-1 and TRBJ2-1, reads KAGVTQTPRYLIKTRGQQVTLSCSPISGHRSVSWYQQTPGQGLQFLFEYFSETQRNKGNFPGRFSGRQFSNSRSEMNVSTLELGDSALYLCASNAGAGNEQFFGPGTRLTVL.

Only a few counts were recorded for this clone. V is TRBV10-3 and J is TRBJ2-5, with D tentatively TRBD2 (6 bases). Germline CDR1 and CDR2: ENHRY and SYGVKD. CDR3 length: 15 residues. V gave up 4 bases and J gave up 0 bases, with 12 bases separating them. CDR3 sequence reads: CAISAASAHQETQYF. In DNA form, the CDR3 reads TGTGCCATCAGTGCTGCTAGCGCCCACCAAGAGACCCAGTACTTC.

The chain couples TRBV5-1 to TRBJ2-5, with D perhaps TRBD1 (5 bases). The CDR3 spans 15 residues. Trimming pared 7 bases from V and 1 base from J, leaving 17 bases between. Germline CDR1 is SGHRS and CDR2 is YFSETQ. The DNA of the CDR3 is TGCGCCAGCGGCCTACAGGACCTGGCCCAAGAGACCCAGTACTTC. This sequence encodes CASGLQDLAQETQYF.

This rearrangement joins TRBV6-5 to TRBJ2-1; no firm D call. CDR1 is MNHEY, CDR2 SVGAGI, per germline. This CDR3 spans 11 amino acids. V was shortened by 5 bases and J by 4 bases, with 3 bases between the two germline ends. The CDR3 DNA reads TGTGCCAGCAGTCTTTACAATGAGCAGTTCTTC. It encodes CASSLYNEQFF.

The CDR3 nucleotides are TGTGCCAGCAGTTTGGGCAGGCCCCCGAATGGGCCCCAGCATTTT. Translating gives CASSLGRPPNGPQHF. The chain carries TRBV6-5 and TRBJ1-5; no reliable D call. The ends were cut back, 4 bases at V and 9 bases at J, with 19 bases in the middle. Germline V gene lookup returns CDR1 MNHEY and CDR2 SVGAGI. This CDR3 spans 15 amino acids.

J is TRBJ1-2 and V is TRBV7-2, with a possible D match to TRBD1 (5 bases). V was cut by 4 bases and J by 5 bases, with 14 bases left in between. This CDR3 is 14 amino acids long. Germline CDR1 SGHTA, CDR2 FQGNSA. The CDR3 DNA is TGTGCCAGCAGCTCATCCCTCCAGGGATATGGCTACACCTTC. Protein product: CASSSSLQGYGYTF. The variable domain in full, with the rest retrieved from reference TRBV7-2 and TRBJ1-2, is GAGVSQSPSNKVTEKGKDVELRCDPISGHTALYWYRQSLGQGLEFLIYFQGNSAPDKSGLPSDRFSAERTGGSVSTLTIQRTQQEDSAVYLCASSSSLQGYGYTFGSGTRLTVV.

V gene TRBV6-5 combines with J gene TRBJ2-1; D gene ambiguous. The length of the CDR3 is 14 residues. Trimming removed 2 bases from V and 9 bases from J, with 14 bases in between. Germline CDR1 and CDR2: MNHEY and SVGAGI. This CDR3 is CASSYLDGLSEQFF. The CDR3 nucleotides read TGTGCCAGCAGTTACCTGGACGGGCTGTCTGAGCAGTTCTTC.

The DNA of the CDR3 is TGCGCCAGCAGCGGGGACTCTCGGGGGACCCAGTACTTC. Its protein product is CASSGDSRGTQYF. The chain links TRBV5-1 to TRBJ2-5, with D perhaps matching TRBD2 (6 bases). Trimming took 4 bases from V and 7 from J, leaving 14 bases between them. Germline V gene data show CDR1 as SGHRS and CDR2 as YFSETQ. CDR3 size: 13 residues.

This clone was seen just once. V is TRBV5-1 and J is TRBJ1-2, with D uncertain. The V gene's germline CDR1 is SGHRS and CDR2 YFSETQ. V was trimmed by 4 bases and J by 1 base, leaving 8 bases between them. This CDR3 spans 13 amino acids. The CDR3 loop reads CASSMVVNYGYTF. The CDR3 DNA is TGCGCCAGCAGCATGGTCGTTAACTATGGCTACACCTTC.

This clone showed up just a few times. CDR3 residues: CASSYDRGSTEAFF. The DNA of the CDR3 is TGTGCCAGCAGTTACGACAGGGGCTCCACTGAAGCTTTCTTT. This chain joins TRBV6-5 and TRBJ1-1; 8 bases are a match to TRBD1. This CDR3 contains 14 residues. V lost 2 bases to trimming and J lost 4 bases; unmatched junction nucleotides: 3. CDR1 MNHEY and CDR2 SVGAGI come from the germline V gene.